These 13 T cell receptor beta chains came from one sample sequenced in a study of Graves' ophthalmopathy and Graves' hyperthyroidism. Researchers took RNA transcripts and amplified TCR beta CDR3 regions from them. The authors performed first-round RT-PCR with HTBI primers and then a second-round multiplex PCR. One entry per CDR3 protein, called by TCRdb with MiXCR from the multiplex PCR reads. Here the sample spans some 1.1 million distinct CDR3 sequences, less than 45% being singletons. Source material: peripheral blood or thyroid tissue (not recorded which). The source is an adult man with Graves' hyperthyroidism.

The CDR3 spells CASSPTSGGYRETQYF. The CDR3 DNA follows: TGTGCCAGCAGTCCAACTAGCGGGGGATACCGGGAGACCCAGTACTTC. This rearrangement joins TRBV7-9 to TRBJ2-5; 11 positions match TRBD2. V lost 6 bases to trimming and J lost 5 bases; unmatched junction nucleotides: 11. Germline V lookup: CDR1 SEHNR, CDR2 FQNEAQ (reference sequence). The length of the CDR3 is 16 residues.

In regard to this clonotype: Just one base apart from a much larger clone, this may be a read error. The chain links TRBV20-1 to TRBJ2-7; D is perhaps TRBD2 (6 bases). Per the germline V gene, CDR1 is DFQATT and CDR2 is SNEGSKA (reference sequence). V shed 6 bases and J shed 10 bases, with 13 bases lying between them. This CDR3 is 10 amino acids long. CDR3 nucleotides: TGCAGTGCCCCAGGACTAACCCAGTACTTC. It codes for CSAPGLTQYF.

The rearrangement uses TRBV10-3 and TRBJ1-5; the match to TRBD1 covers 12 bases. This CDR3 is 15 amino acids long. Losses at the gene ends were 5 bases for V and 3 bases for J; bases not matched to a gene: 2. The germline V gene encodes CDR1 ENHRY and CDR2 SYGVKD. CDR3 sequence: CAISLGQGANQPQHF. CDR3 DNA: TGTGCCATCAGTCTGGGACAGGGGGCCAATCAGCCCCAGCATTTT.

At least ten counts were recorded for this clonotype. CDR3 protein: CASSTGLNTEAFF. In DNA form, the CDR3 reads TGTGCCAGCAGTACAGGGCTGAACACTGAAGCTTTCTTT. J is TRBJ1-1 and V is TRBV2; maybe TRBD1 (6 bases). Trimming shortened V by 5 bases and J by 0 bases, and 7 bases separated the two germline ends. Germline loops: CDR1 SNHLY, CDR2 FYNNEI. The CDR3 has 13 residues.

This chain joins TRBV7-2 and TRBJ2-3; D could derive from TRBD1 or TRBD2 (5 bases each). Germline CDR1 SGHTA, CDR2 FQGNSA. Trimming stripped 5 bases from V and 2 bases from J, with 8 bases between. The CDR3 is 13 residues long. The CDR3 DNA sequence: TGTGCCAGCAGCGGGGGAGACACAGATACGCAGTATTTT. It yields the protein CASSGGDTDTQYF. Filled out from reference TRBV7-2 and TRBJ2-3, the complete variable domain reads GAGVSQSPSNKVTEKGKDVELRCDPISGHTALYWYRQSLGQGLEFLIYFQGNSAPDKSGLPSDRFSAERTGGSVSTLTIQRTQQEDSAVYLCASSGGDTDTQYFGPGTRLTVL.

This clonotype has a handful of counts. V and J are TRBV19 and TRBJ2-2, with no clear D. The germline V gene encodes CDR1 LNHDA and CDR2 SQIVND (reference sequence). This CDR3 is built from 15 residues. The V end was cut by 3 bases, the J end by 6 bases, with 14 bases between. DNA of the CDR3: TGTGCCAGTAGTATCGATTGGGAATGGGCCGGGGAGCTGTTTTTT. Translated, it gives CASSIDWEWAGELFF.

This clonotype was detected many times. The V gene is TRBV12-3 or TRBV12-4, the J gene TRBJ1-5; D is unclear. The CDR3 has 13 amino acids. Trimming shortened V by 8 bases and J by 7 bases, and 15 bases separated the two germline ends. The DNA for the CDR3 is TGTGCCAGCGGAGAAACCGTCCAGCAGCCCCAGCATTTT. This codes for CASGETVQQPQHF.

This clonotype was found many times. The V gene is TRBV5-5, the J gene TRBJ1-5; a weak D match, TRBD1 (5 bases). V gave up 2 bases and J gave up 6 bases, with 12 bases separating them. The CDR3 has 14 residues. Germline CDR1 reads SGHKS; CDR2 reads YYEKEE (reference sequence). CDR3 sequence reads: CASSLRGIGQPQHF. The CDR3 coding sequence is TGTGCCAGCAGCTTAAGGGGAATAGGTCAGCCCCAGCATTTT.

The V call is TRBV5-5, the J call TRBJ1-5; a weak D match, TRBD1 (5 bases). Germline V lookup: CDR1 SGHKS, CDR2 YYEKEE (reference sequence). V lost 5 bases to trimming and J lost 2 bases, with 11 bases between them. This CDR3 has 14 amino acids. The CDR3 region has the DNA TGTGCCAGCAGGAGGGAAGGGGGCAATCAGCCCCAGCATTTT. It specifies CASRREGGNQPQHF.

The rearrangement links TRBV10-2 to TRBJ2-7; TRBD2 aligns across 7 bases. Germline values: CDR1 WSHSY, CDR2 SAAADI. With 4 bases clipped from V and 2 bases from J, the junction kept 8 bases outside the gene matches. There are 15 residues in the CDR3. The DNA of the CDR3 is TGCGCCAGCAGTGCCGGACTAGGAGAAGCCTACGAGCAGTACTTC. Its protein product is CASSAGLGEAYEQYF.

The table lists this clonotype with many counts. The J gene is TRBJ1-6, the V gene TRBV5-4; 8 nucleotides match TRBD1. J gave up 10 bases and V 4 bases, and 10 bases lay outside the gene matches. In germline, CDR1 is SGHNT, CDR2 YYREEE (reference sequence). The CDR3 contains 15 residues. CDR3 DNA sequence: TGTGCCAGCAGCGCCAGGGGGCAAAGCGAATCACCCCTCCACTTT. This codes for CASSARGQSESPLHF.

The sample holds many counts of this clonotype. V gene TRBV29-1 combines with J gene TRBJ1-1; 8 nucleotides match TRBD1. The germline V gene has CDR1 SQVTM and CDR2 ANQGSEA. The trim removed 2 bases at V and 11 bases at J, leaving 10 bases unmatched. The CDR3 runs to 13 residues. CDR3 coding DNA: TGCAGCGTTGAATCCGTGGACAGGGTGGAGGCTTTCTTT. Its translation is CSVESVDRVEAFF.

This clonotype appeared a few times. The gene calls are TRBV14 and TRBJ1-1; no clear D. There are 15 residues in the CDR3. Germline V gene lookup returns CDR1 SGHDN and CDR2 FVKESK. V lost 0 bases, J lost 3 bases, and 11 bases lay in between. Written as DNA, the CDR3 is TGTGCCAGCAGCCAAGACCCTTTTTCGGACACTGAAGCTTTCTTT. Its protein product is CASSQDPFSDTEAFF.